The 28 T cell receptor beta chains below were found in one sample sequenced in a study of blood T cell repertoires in COVID-19. Sequencing was performed with immunoSEQ multiplex PCR; in TCRdb, only in-frame clones are kept and a portion is missing. This sample has around 190,000 clones; about four fifths occur once, and the top ten carry approximately 8%. The specimen was peripheral blood. These receptors were obtained from an older woman with COVID-19, enrolled during active disease.

This clone was counted a single time. The V and J genes are TRBV7-2 and TRBJ2-1; TRBD2 aligns across 9 bases. This CDR3 contains 19 residues. After removal of 2 bases from V and 4 bases from J, the junction contained 15 bases not matched to a gene. Germline CDR1 is SGHTA and CDR2 is FQGNSA. The CDR3 DNA sequence: TGTGCCAGCAGCTTAATGTCGACGAAACTAGCGGGTGAATACAATGAGCAGTTCTTC. Translation gives CASSLMSTKLAGEYNEQFF.

The V gene is TRBV18, the J gene TRBJ1-2; no clear D gene. Germline V CDR1 and CDR2: KGHSH, LQKENI. The V and J ends lost 3 bases and 4 bases respectively, with 15 bases between them. This CDR3 comprises 15 residues. DNA for the CDR3: TGTGCCAGCTCACCTAGAGGGCTTTCTAGCTATGGCTACACCTTC. The encoded protein is CASSPRGLSSYGYTF.

V is TRBV6-6 and J is TRBJ2-7; perhaps TRBD1 as D (6 bases). The CDR3 is 15 amino acids. Between the trimmed V and J ends, which lost 6 bases and 0 bases, there was a span of 15 bases. Germline-derived CDR1 and CDR2 are MNHNY and SVGAGI (reference sequence). This CDR3 is CASSTSGGHSYEQYV. CDR3 in DNA: TGTGCCAGCAGCACCAGTGGGGGACACTCCTACGAGCAGTACGTC.

The chain employs TRBV5-1 and TRBJ2-1, with TRBD2 matching 14 bases. V shed 6 bases and J 7 bases; nucleotides not matched to a gene: 6. Germline V gene sequence: CDR1 SGHRS, CDR2 YFSETQ. The CDR3 runs 15 residues. The CDR3, as DNA: TGCGCCAGCACCTTCCGACTAGCGGGGGGGAATGAGCAGTTCTTC. It translates to CASTFRLAGGNEQFF. Based on the CDR3 plus reference TRBV5-1 and TRBJ2-1, the full variable domain is KAGVTQTPRYLIKTRGQQVTLSCSPISGHRSVSWYQQTPGQGLQFLFEYFSETQRNKGNFPGRFSGRQFSNSRSEMNVSTLELGDSALYLCASTFRLAGGNEQFFGPGTRLTVL.

J is TRBJ2-3 and V is TRBV6-5; no firm D call. With 6 bases removed from V and 5 bases from J, the gap between germline ends came to 6 bases. The germline V gene encodes CDR1 MNHEY and CDR2 SVGAGI. This CDR3 has 11 residues. CDR3 nucleotides: TGTGCCAGCAGGTTTAGAGATACGCAGTATTTT. As protein: CASRFRDTQYF.

This chain uses TRBV5-1 with TRBJ2-3; maybe TRBD2 (6 bases). The CDR3 has 15 amino acids. Trimming cost V 0 bases and J 2 bases, with 10 bases left between them. The germline V gene has CDR1 SGHRS and CDR2 YFSETQ. The CDR3 coding sequence is TGCGCCAGCAGCTTGGAACCGGGACTCACAGATACGCAGTATTTT. Its translation: CASSLEPGLTDTQYF.

This clone was seen only once. The rearrangement joins TRBV3-1 (or the pseudogene TRBV3-2) to TRBJ1-5, with a weak D call TRBD1 (5 bases). Trimming removed 0 bases at V and 1 base at J, with 7 bases between. CDR3 length equals 15 residues. Germline V gives CDR1 LGHDT, CDR2 YNNKEL (reference sequence). The CDR3, as DNA: TGTGCCAGCAGCCAAGAGCCAGGGAGCAATCAGCCCCAGCATTTT. Translation: CASSQEPGSNQPQHF.

The chain couples TRBV11-2 to TRBJ1-1, with D unresolved. Germline V gene data show CDR1 as SGHAT and CDR2 as FQNNGV. This CDR3 has 12 amino acids. The germline V and J ends were trimmed by 1 base and 6 bases, with 6 bases remaining between them. The CDR3 sequence: CASSLARSEAFF. In DNA form, the CDR3 reads TGTGCCAGCAGCTTAGCCAGGTCTGAAGCTTTCTTT.

This rearrangement joins TRBV5-4 to TRBJ2-5; TRBD1 matches 10 bases. The CDR3 spans 14 residues. The germline V gene has CDR1 SGHNT and CDR2 YYREEE (reference sequence). The V and J ends lost 3 bases and 5 bases, in that order; junction bases with no gene match: 4. The CDR3 protein is CASSWDRGTETQYF. For the CDR3, the DNA is TGTGCCAGCAGCTGGGACAGGGGAACGGAGACCCAGTACTTC.

The chain recombines TRBV15 with TRBJ1-5, with unresolved D. This CDR3 is 12 amino acids long. Looked up from germline, CDR1 is LNHNV and CDR2 is YYDKDF (reference sequence). Trimming stripped 6 bases from V and 9 bases from J, with 12 bases between. DNA of the CDR3: TGTGCCACCAGAGTCTCCGGCGGGCCCCAGCATTTT. Translating it yields CATRVSGGPQHF.

The chain uses TRBV28 and TRBJ2-4; D is possibly TRBD1 (5 bases). CDR1 is MDHEN, CDR2 SYDVKM, per germline. This CDR3 has 13 amino acids. V shed 6 bases and J shed 11 bases, with 17 bases lying between them. CDR3 region: CASRGQGAPVQYF. The CDR3, as DNA: TGTGCCAGCAGGGGTCAGGGTGCCCCCGTTCAGTACTTC.

CDR3 protein: CAISMGTAGANVLTF. The CDR3 DNA is TGTGCCATCAGTATGGGGACAGCTGGGGCCAACGTCCTGACTTTC. The chain links TRBV10-3 to TRBJ2-6, with TRBD1 identical over 7 bases. Germline V gene lookup returns CDR1 ENHRY and CDR2 SYGVKD. The CDR3 has 15 amino acids. J lost 2 bases, V lost 5 bases, and 3 bases had no gene match.

About this clone itself: This CDR3 is also generated by other DNA sequences in the sample. The chain joins TRBV6-5 to TRBJ2-7, with D hard to call. The CDR3 loop spans 13 amino acids. The germline CDR1 and CDR2 sequences are MNHEY and SVGAGI. Trimming left V 0 bases short and J 0 bases short, with 3 bases between. The CDR3 sequence is CASSYSASYEQYF. In nucleotides, the CDR3 is TGTGCCAGCAGTTACTCAGCCTCCTACGAGCAGTACTTC.

The V gene is TRBV25-1, the J gene TRBJ1-2; TRBD1 agrees at 8 bases. J lost 6 bases, V lost 2 bases, and 5 bases had no gene match. CDR3 size: 14 residues. The germline CDR1 and CDR2 sequences are MGHDK and SYGVNS. Here the CDR3 reads CASSESGTGNGYTF. CDR3 DNA: TGTGCCAGCAGTGAAAGTGGGACAGGCAATGGCTACACCTTC.

The gene calls are TRBV11-3 and TRBJ2-7, with no clear D. CDR1 and CDR2 from the germline V gene are SGHNT and YENEEA. The CDR3 loop spans 16 amino acids. The V and J ends lost 0 bases and 1 base respectively, with 13 bases between them. CDR3 DNA sequence: TGTGCCAGCAGCTTAGAGGCCAGGTTCAGGTCCTACGAGCAGTACGTC. Translating it yields CASSLEARFRSYEQYV.

V and J are TRBV9 and TRBJ2-7; TRBD2 matches 11 bases. J lost 3 bases, V lost 4 bases, and 3 bases had no gene match. Germline V gives CDR1 SGDLS, CDR2 YYNGEE. This CDR3 comprises 14 residues. As DNA, the CDR3 is TGTGCCAGCAGCATCGGGACTAGCGGCTACGAGCAGTACTTC. As protein: CASSIGTSGYEQYF.

The rearrangement uses TRBV24-1 and TRBJ2-1, with D possibly TRBD2 on 6 matching bases. The CDR3 has 11 residues. Deletions cut 12 bases from V and 8 bases from J, with 13 bases between. Germline V gene sequence: CDR1 KGHDR, CDR2 SFDVKD. The CDR3 here is CASGEFDEQFF. The CDR3 bases are TGTGCCTCGGGGGAATTTGATGAGCAGTTCTTC.

This chain joins TRBV30 and TRBJ1-5; 8 nucleotides match TRBD1. The CDR3 loop spans 14 amino acids. Germline CDR1 GTSNPN, CDR2 SVGIG (reference sequence). The J segment lost 4 bases and the V segment lost 5 bases, leaving 7 bases of the junction unmatched. CDR3 nucleotide sequence: TGTGCCTGGTCTCAACAGGGGGGTAATCAGCCCCAGCATTTT. Protein sequence: CAWSQQGGNQPQHF.

This chain links TRBV28 with TRBJ1-5; weak D call: TRBD1 (5 bases). V gave up 2 bases and J gave up 6 bases, with 20 bases separating them. This CDR3 comprises 17 residues. CDR1 is MDHEN, CDR2 SYDVKM, per germline. This CDR3 reads CASSLPRAGRAGQPQHF. CDR3 nucleotides: TGTGCCAGCAGTTTACCCAGGGCAGGTCGTGCTGGTCAGCCCCAGCATTTT.

This chain uses TRBV28 with TRBJ1-5, with D perhaps TRBD1 (6 bases). Looked up from germline, CDR1 is MDHEN and CDR2 is SYDVKM. There are 14 residues in the CDR3. Trimming stripped 5 bases from V and 2 bases from J, with 10 bases between. The CDR3 DNA is TGTGCCAGCAGTCACAGGGCTCGCAATCAGCCCCAGCATTTT. Protein: CASSHRARNQPQHF. Combining the CDR3 with reference TRBV28 and TRBJ1-5 gives the whole variable domain DVKVTQSSRYLVKRTGEKVFLECVQDMDHENMFWYRQDPGLGLRLIYFSYDVKMKEKGDIPEGYSVSREKKERFSLILESASTNQTSMYLCASSHRARNQPQHFGDGTRLSIL.

This rearrangement joins TRBV5-1 to TRBJ2-2; D not resolved. Germline V gives CDR1 SGHRS, CDR2 YFSETQ. Deletions cut 0 bases from V and 7 bases from J, with 7 bases between. CDR3 size: 13 residues. The CDR3 DNA reads TGCGCCAGCAGCTTGGTCGCAGACGGGGAGCTGTTTTTT. Translating it yields CASSLVADGELFF.

This clone was counted a few times. The chain couples TRBV27 to TRBJ1-2; D gene uncertain. V was cut by 4 bases and J by 2 bases, with 8 bases left in between. Per the germline V gene, CDR1 is MNHEY and CDR2 is SMNVEV (reference sequence). The CDR3 is 13 residues long. The CDR3 nucleotides read TGTGCCAGCAGTTATGAGGGAAACTATGGCTACACCTTC. This translates into CASSYEGNYGYTF.

This clone has a single count. The genes are TRBV6-5 and TRBJ1-6; maybe TRBD1 (5 bases). The V gene's germline CDR1 is MNHEY and CDR2 SVGAGI. CDR3 length: 16 amino acids. V was clipped by 0 bases and J by 7 bases, with 13 bases between them. In DNA, the CDR3 is TGTGCCAGCAGTTACTCGCGAGGGGCGGGAAATTCACCCCTCCACTTT. This sequence encodes CASSYSRGAGNSPLHF.

The rearrangement joins TRBV9 to TRBJ2-5; TRBD2 matches at 7 bases. Unmatched junction bases numbered 12, after V lost 0 bases and J lost 4 bases. This CDR3 has 17 amino acids. Germline lookup yields CDR1 SGDLS and CDR2 YYNGEE. The CDR3 coding sequence is TGTGCCAGCAGCGTAGCGGGGCGCGGGGGTTCCGGAGAGACCCAGTACTTC. This gives the protein CASSVAGRGGSGETQYF.

The chain joins TRBV5-4 to TRBJ2-2; no clear D gene. V was trimmed by 2 bases and J by 2 bases, leaving 10 bases between them. CDR1 is SGHNT, CDR2 YYREEE, per germline (reference sequence). The CDR3 has 15 amino acids. The CDR3 protein is CASSFFTGNTGELFF. DNA of the CDR3: TGTGCCAGCAGCTTCTTCACGGGTAACACCGGGGAGCTGTTTTTT.

The V call is TRBV5-5, the J call TRBJ2-2; 13 bases are a match to TRBD2. This CDR3 is built from 15 residues. J was trimmed by 5 bases and V by 5 bases; bases with no gene match: 3. CDR1 SGHKS and CDR2 YYEKEE come from the germline V gene (reference sequence). The CDR3 bases are TGTGCCAGCAGTTCGGGACTAGCGGGGACCGGGGAGCTGTTTTTT. It is translated as CASSSGLAGTGELFF.

The chain uses TRBV5-6 and TRBJ2-5; D might be TRBD2 (6 bases). The length of the CDR3 is 14 residues. The germline V gene encodes CDR1 SGHDT and CDR2 YYEEEE. Between the trimmed V and J ends, which lost 4 bases and 4 bases, there was a span of 14 bases. CDR3 DNA sequence: TGTGCCAGCAGCCGTACCTGGGGGGTAGAGACCCAGTACTTC. This gives the protein CASSRTWGVETQYF. The variable domain in full, with the rest retrieved from reference TRBV5-6 and TRBJ2-5, is DAGVTQSPTHLIKTRGQQVTLRCSPKSGHDTVSWYQQALGQGPQFIFQYYEEEERQRGNFPDRFSGHQFPNYSSELNVNALLLGDSALYLCASSRTWGVETQYFGPGTRLLVL.

This clone came up a few times. V is TRBV5-1 and J is TRBJ2-1, with 10 bases identical to TRBD2. The V segment lost 4 bases and the J segment 6 bases; nucleotides outside the gene matches: 10. This CDR3 has 16 amino acids. Germline-derived CDR1 and CDR2 are SGHRS and YFSETQ. CDR3 bases: TGCGCCAGCAGCGCAGAATCACTAGCGGGAACCAATGAGCAGTTCTTC. Translating it yields CASSAESLAGTNEQFF.